This T cell receptor beta chain was obtained from a study of cytomegalovirus exposure and HLA in healthy donors. Vbeta (60) and Jbeta (13) primers were used in the PCR. Generated by immunoSEQ multiplex PCR, the TCRdb table keeps only in-frame clones and is missing some. The data show 200,000 to 250,000 clones, approximately 70% seen once. Study findings and constraints: Some highly shared sequence variants likely arose as a pipeline artifact.

The germline V and J ends were trimmed by 0 bases and 4 bases, with 10 bases remaining between them. Germline values: CDR1 MGHDK, CDR2 SYGVNS. The CDR3 runs to 14 residues. On this clone itself: Its matching antigen is unknown.

Sequenced material: PBMCs. The gene calls are TRBV25-1 and TRBJ2-7; no clear D. This receptor was taken from a woman younger than 45 in good health and CMV-seronegative. CDR3 nucleotides: TGTGCCAGCAGTGAATACTACAGTAAATACGAGCAGTACTTC. Translating gives CASSEYYSKYEQYF.